These 23 T cell receptor beta chains share one sample of origin, sequenced in a study of blood T cells in healthy people across ages. Alongside a J-beta primer mix, a sample-barcoded 5' primer served in a second PCR lasting about 7 to 12 cycles. TCRdb independently ran MiXCR on the 5' RACE reads; one entry per CDR3 protein. The sample comprises hundreds of thousands of distinct CDR3 sequences, 25% to 30% of which are singletons, and over 2.5% rests with the top ten. The sample also formed part of further work on T cells of mothers and their children.

The material sequenced was blood. Receptor source: a boy younger than 18 in good health.

This clonotype was detected a few times. The chain has TRBV24-1 and TRBJ1-2; no clear D gene. The ends were cut back, 1 base at V and 4 bases at J, with 9 bases in the middle. CDR3 size: 14 residues. Per germline, CDR1 KGHDR and CDR2 SFDVKD. For the CDR3, the DNA is TGTGCCACCAGTGATTTAGGAGGGTCCTATGGCTACACCTTC. Its translation: CATSDLGGSYGYTF.

The chain carries TRBV18 and TRBJ2-1; no reliable D call. The CDR3 has 16 amino acids. Germline CDR1 KGHSH, CDR2 LQKENI. Between the trimmed V and J ends, which lost 3 bases and 4 bases, there was a span of 16 bases. CDR3 coding DNA: TGTGCCAGCTCACCTTATCAGGAGTTGGGGTACAATGAGCAGTTCTTC. It encodes CASSPYQELGYNEQFF.

The CDR3 sequence is CATSSRVGNYGYTF. The CDR3 DNA reads TGTGCCACCAGCAGCAGGGTGGGGAACTATGGCTACACCTTC. The chain recombines TRBV15 with TRBJ1-2; D may be TRBD1 (5 bases). Germline values: CDR1 LNHNV, CDR2 YYDKDF (reference sequence). The V end was cut by 3 bases, the J end by 2 bases, with 10 bases between. The CDR3 spans 14 residues.

This clonotype showed up just a few times. The V and J genes are TRBV3-1 and TRBJ1-1; D perhaps matches TRBD1 (6 bases). The germline V and J ends were trimmed by 1 base and 0 bases, with 12 bases remaining between them. Germline CDR1 is LGHDT and CDR2 is YNNKEL (reference sequence). This CDR3 is built from 16 residues. CDR3 residues: CASSQVGQLMNTEAFF. The CDR3 DNA is TGTGCCAGCAGCCAAGTTGGACAGCTCATGAACACTGAAGCTTTCTTT.

The gene calls are TRBV2 and TRBJ2-4; the D gene is possibly TRBD1 (5 bases). V lost 2 bases to trimming and J lost 3 bases, with 11 bases between them. This CDR3 spans 15 amino acids. Looked up from germline, CDR1 is SNHLY and CDR2 is FYNNEI. CDR3 loop: CASSEPGKYKNIQYF. CDR3 nucleotide sequence: TGTGCCAGCAGTGAACCAGGGAAGTACAAAAACATTCAGTACTTC.

The V gene is TRBV2, the J gene TRBJ2-5, with unresolved D. Trimming removed 1 base from V and 5 bases from J, with 11 bases in between. This CDR3 is 14 amino acids long. Germline CDR1 is SNHLY and CDR2 is FYNNEI. The CDR3 DNA follows: TGTGCCAGCAGTGAAGTTTCTAGTTGGGAGACCCAGTACTTC. Protein: CASSEVSSWETQYF.

The chain recombines TRBV7-2 with TRBJ1-1, with a tentative D call TRBD1 (5 bases). The V and J ends lost 2 bases and 4 bases respectively, with 8 bases between them. Germline-derived CDR1 and CDR2 are SGHTA and FQGNSA. This CDR3 has 13 residues. The CDR3 protein is CASSLKRGTEAFF. DNA for the CDR3: TGTGCCAGCAGCTTAAAAAGGGGCACTGAAGCTTTCTTT.

The rearrangement joins TRBV3-1 to TRBJ2-1; 8 bases map to TRBD2. The tail of the sequence fits TRBJ2-5 better, so the J call may be wrong. The CDR3 has 14 residues. Germline V gene lookup returns CDR1 LGHDT and CDR2 YNNKEL (reference sequence). In nucleotides, the CDR3 is TGTGCCAGCAGCCAGCCTACGGGGGGGGAGACCCAGTACTTC. It specifies CASSQPTGGETQYF.

Note on this clonotype: This may arise from a read error, as a much more abundant clone is one base away. CDR3 nucleotides: TGCAGCGTTGGCGGCAATTCCTACGAGCAGTACTTC. As protein: CSVGGNSYEQYF. The V and J genes are TRBV29-1 and TRBJ2-7; D is unresolved. The CDR3 runs to 12 residues. The V gene lost 4 bases and the J gene lost 1 base, with 8 bases spanning the gap. Germline CDR1 and CDR2: SQVTM and ANQGSEA.

This clonotype was picked up a small number of times. The chain combines TRBV5-1 with TRBJ2-5; maybe TRBD1 (7 bases). The J call may be wrong; the DNA end is better matched by TRBJ2-1. This CDR3 comprises 14 residues. Germline loops: CDR1 SGHRS, CDR2 YFSETQ. CDR3 loop: CASSQQGRFNEQFF. The CDR3 coding sequence is TGCGCCAGCAGCCAACAGGGGAGGTTCAATGAGCAGTTCTTC.

In this sample, this clonotype turned up a few times. This sequence joins TRBV20-1 and TRBJ2-3; TRBD1 might be the D (5 bases). Trimming shortened V by 0 bases and J by 0 bases, and 10 bases separated the two germline ends. CDR1 and CDR2 (germline): DFQATT, SNEGSKA (reference sequence). The CDR3 is made up of 15 amino acids. Here the CDR3 DNA reads TGCAGTGCTAGAGATATGGGGCGCAGCACAGATACGCAGTATTTT. Its protein product is CSARDMGRSTDTQYF.

The chain has TRBV9 and TRBJ2-2, with TRBD2 as a possible D gene (7 bases). Trimming cost V 0 bases and J 1 base, with 13 bases left between them. CDR3 length: 17 amino acids. The germline gives CDR1 SGDLS, CDR2 YYNGEE. This CDR3 is CASSVGLGGGNTGELFF. The CDR3 nucleotides read TGTGCCAGCAGCGTAGGGTTAGGGGGGGGGAACACCGGGGAGCTGTTTTTT.

This clonotype showed up just a few times. This rearrangement joins TRBV2 to TRBJ2-5; 11 bases fit TRBD2. Germline CDR1 SNHLY, CDR2 FYNNEI. V was pared by 11 bases and J by 6 bases, with 8 bases of the junction left unmatched. The CDR3 totals 13 residues. The CDR3 loop reads CAAFTSGGKTQYF. The CDR3 coding sequence is TGTGCCGCCTTCACTAGCGGGGGAAAGACCCAGTACTTC.

V gene TRBV7-9 combines with J gene TRBJ1-4; weak D call: TRBD1 (5 bases). CDR1 is SEHNR and CDR2 is FQNEAQ in the germline V gene (reference sequence). With 4 bases removed from V and 8 bases from J, the gap between germline ends came to 14 bases. The CDR3 is 14 residues long. CDR3 loop: CASSSVPGIEKLFF. DNA for the CDR3: TGTGCCAGCAGCTCCGTCCCAGGGATCGAAAAACTGTTTTTT.

V is TRBV5-1 and J is TRBJ2-1, with 7 bases fitting TRBD1. The CDR3 length is 16 residues. CDR1 is SGHRS and CDR2 is YFSETQ in the germline V gene. The ends lost 0 bases at V and 3 bases at J; junction bases unmatched: 6. CDR3 sequence (DNA): TGCGCCAGCAGCTTGGGAGGGGGCTCTGTCTACAATGAGCAGTTCTTC. Its translation is CASSLGGGSVYNEQFF.

In this sample, this clonotype turned up a few times. The CDR3 protein is CSATTGGNSPLHF. The CDR3 nucleotides are TGCAGTGCTACGACAGGGGGGAATTCACCCCTCCACTTT. V is TRBV20-1 and J is TRBJ1-6; the match to TRBD1 covers 9 bases. V was clipped by 4 bases and J by 7 bases; unmatched bases: 2. Germline CDR1 is DFQATT and CDR2 is SNEGSKA (reference sequence). This CDR3 spans 13 amino acids.

The genes are TRBV7-2 and TRBJ2-4; TRBD2 agrees at 7 bases. Trimming at V came to 2 bases and at J to 4 bases, leaving 8 bases not matched to a gene. The length of the CDR3 is 16 residues. Germline V gene data show CDR1 as SGHTA and CDR2 as FQGNSA. The CDR3 coding sequence is TGTGCCAGCAGCTTAAATCCCGGGACTACTAAAAACATTCAGTACTTC. The encoded protein is CASSLNPGTTKNIQYF.

This clonotype has ten or more counts. One junction end does not reproduce the germline sequence, and a read error may be involved. CDR3 bases: TGTGCCAGCAGCCCGGACAGAACGCCTGGCCACGGGGACTTC. It translates to CASSPDRTPGHGDF. The rearrangement uses TRBV3-1 and TRBJ1-2; tentative D call: TRBD1 (6 bases). Germline V gene lookup returns CDR1 LGHDT and CDR2 YNNKEL (reference sequence). The CDR3 is 14 residues long.

This clonotype turned up a few times. The genes are TRBV2 and TRBJ1-4, with D hard to call. Germline values: CDR1 SNHLY, CDR2 FYNNEI. Trimming left V 11 bases short and J 1 base short, with 11 bases between. CDR3 length equals 13 residues. The DNA for the CDR3 is TGTGCCGGAGGGAAAATAACTAATGAAAAACTGTTTTTT. Translating it yields CAGGKITNEKLFF.

This clonotype was observed a few times. The V gene is TRBV15, the J gene TRBJ2-1, with 7 bases lining up with TRBD1. This CDR3 is built from 13 residues. Trimming at V came to 3 bases and at J to 6 bases, leaving 2 bases not matched to a gene. Germline CDR1 LNHNV, CDR2 YYDKDF (reference sequence). The CDR3 region has the DNA TGTGCCACCAGCAGGGGACAGATCAATGAGCAGTTCTTC. Translating it yields CATSRGQINEQFF.

This chain uses TRBV12-3 or TRBV12-4 with TRBJ2-5; D is uncertain. The last part of the DNA fits TRBJ2-1 better; the J call may be wrong. This CDR3 has 13 residues. CDR3 protein: CASRTDFGNEQFF. As DNA, the CDR3 is TGTGCCAGCAGGACCGACTTTGGAAATGAGCAGTTCTTC.

J is TRBJ1-2 and V is TRBV27; 9 bases are a match to TRBD1. The CDR3 is 14 amino acids. The V gene's germline CDR1 is MNHEY and CDR2 SMNVEV (reference sequence). The V gene end was trimmed by 1 base and the J gene end by 5 bases; junction bases not matched to a gene: 2. The CDR3 bases are TGTGCCAGCAGTTTATTCGGGACAGGGTATGGCTACACCTTC. As protein: CASSLFGTGYGYTF.

This clonotype was detected only once. The CDR3 DNA reads TGTGCTAGTGGTTTGGTGAAGGGCCACAATGAGCAGTTCTTC. Translated, it gives CASGLVKGHNEQFF. V gene TRBV12-5 combines with J gene TRBJ2-7; D not certain. The end of the DNA fits TRBJ2-1 better, so the J call may be wrong. The CDR3 is made up of 14 amino acids. Germline V gene sequence: CDR1 LGHNT, CDR2 FRNRAP.